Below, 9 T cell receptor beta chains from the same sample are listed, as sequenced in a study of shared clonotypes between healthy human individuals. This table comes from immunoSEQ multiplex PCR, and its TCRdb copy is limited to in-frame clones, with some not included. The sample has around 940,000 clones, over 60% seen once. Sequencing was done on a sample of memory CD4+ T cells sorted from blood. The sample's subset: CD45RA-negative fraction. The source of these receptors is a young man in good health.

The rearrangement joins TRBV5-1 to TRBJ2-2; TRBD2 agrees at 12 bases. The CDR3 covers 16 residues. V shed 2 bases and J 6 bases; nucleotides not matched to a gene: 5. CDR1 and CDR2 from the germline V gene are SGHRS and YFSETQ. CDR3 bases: TGCGCCAGCAGCTTTGGACTAGCGGGGACGGCCGGGGAGCTGTTTTTT. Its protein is CASSFGLAGTAGELFF. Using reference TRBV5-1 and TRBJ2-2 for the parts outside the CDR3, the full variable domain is KAGVTQTPRYLIKTRGQQVTLSCSPISGHRSVSWYQQTPGQGLQFLFEYFSETQRNKGNFPGRFSGRQFSNSRSEMNVSTLELGDSALYLCASSFGLAGTAGELFFGEGSRLTVL.

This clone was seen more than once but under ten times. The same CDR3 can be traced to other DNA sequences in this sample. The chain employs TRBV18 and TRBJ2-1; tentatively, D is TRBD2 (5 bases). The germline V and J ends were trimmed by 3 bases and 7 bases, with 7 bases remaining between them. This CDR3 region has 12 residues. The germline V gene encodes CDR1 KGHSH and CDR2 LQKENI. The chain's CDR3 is CASSPTRNEQFF. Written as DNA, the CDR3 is TGTGCCAGCTCACCTACTAGGAATGAGCAGTTCTTC.

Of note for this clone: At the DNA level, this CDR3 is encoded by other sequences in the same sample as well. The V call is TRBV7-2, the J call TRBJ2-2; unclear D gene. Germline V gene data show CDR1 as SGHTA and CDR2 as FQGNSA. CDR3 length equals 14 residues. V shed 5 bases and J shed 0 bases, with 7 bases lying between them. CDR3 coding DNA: TGTGCCAGCAGCCTCCCCCCGAACACCGGGGAGCTGTTTTTT. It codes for CASSLPPNTGELFF.

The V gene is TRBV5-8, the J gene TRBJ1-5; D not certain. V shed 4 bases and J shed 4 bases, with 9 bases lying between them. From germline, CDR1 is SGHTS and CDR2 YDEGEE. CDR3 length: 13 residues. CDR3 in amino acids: CASSKSLNQPQHF. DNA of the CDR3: TGTGCCAGCAGCAAGTCCCTAAATCAGCCCCAGCATTTT.

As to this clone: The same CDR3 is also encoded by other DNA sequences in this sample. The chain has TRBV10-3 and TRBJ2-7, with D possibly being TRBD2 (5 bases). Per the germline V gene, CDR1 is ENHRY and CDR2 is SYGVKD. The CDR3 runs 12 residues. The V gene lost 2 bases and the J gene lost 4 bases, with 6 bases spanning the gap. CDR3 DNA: TGTGCCATCAGTGAGACGGGATACGAGCAGTACTTC. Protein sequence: CAISETGYEQYF.

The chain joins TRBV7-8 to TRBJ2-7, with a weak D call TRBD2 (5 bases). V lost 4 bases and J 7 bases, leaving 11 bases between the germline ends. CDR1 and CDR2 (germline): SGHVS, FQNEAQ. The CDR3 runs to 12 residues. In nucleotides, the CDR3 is TGTGCCAGCAGCTCGAGGGCGGGTGAGCAGTACTTC. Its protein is CASSSRAGEQYF.

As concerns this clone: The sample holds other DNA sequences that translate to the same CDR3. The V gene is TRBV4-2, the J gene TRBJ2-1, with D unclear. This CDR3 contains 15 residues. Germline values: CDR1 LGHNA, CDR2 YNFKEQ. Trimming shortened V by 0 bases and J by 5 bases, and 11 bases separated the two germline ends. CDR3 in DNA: TGTGCCAGCAGCCAAGATGGTCAGCAGAACAATGAGCAGTTCTTC. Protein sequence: CASSQDGQQNNEQFF.

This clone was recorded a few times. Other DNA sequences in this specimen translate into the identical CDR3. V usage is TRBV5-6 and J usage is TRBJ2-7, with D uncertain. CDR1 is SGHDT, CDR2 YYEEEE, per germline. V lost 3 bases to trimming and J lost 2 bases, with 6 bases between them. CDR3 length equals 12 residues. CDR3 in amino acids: CASSSRTYEQYF. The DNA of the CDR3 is TGTGCCAGCAGCTCTAGGACCTACGAGCAGTACTTC.

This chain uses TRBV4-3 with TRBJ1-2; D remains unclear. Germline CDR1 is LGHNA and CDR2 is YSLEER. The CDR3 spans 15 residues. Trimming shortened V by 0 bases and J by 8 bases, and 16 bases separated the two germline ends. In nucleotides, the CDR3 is TGCGCCAGCAGCCAAGATTCCCGGATTCTCCTAGGCTACACCTTC. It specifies CASSQDSRILLGYTF.